The 22 T cell receptor beta chains reported below all come from one sample, sequenced in a study of T cell responses to AZD1222 COVID-19 vaccine. Data came from immunoSEQ multiplex PCR; TCRdb stores just in-frame clones and leaves some out. Of 150,000 to 180,000 clones in the sample, 88% were seen once. This material consisted of peripheral blood, taken on day 0 of AZD1222 vaccination. All receptors derive from an adult in good health.

This chain links TRBV6-2 or TRBV6-3 with TRBJ1-2; possibly TRBD1 for D (5 bases). This CDR3 has 14 residues. V dropped 2 bases and J dropped 6 bases, with 13 bases sitting between them. The germline CDR1 and CDR2 sequences are MNHEY and SVGEGT. As DNA, the CDR3 is TGTGCCAGCAGTTACCTGGCAGGGACCCATGGCTACACCTTC. This gives the protein CASSYLAGTHGYTF.

V usage is TRBV19 and J usage is TRBJ1-1, with TRBD1 as a possible D gene (6 bases). V was trimmed by 0 bases and J by 5 bases, leaving 19 bases between them. There are 17 residues in the CDR3. CDR1 is LNHDA, CDR2 SQIVND, per germline (reference sequence). CDR3 DNA sequence: TGTGCCAGTAGTATAGATCTATACGGGCAGGGGAGGACTGAAGCTTTCTTT. Amino acids: CASSIDLYGQGRTEAFF.

The chain uses TRBV5-4 and TRBJ2-7; D might be TRBD1 or TRBD2, each matching 7 bases. The V gene lost 4 bases and the J gene lost 6 bases, with 17 bases spanning the gap. Per the germline V gene, CDR1 is SGHNT and CDR2 is YYREEE (reference sequence). The CDR3 contains 14 residues. The CDR3 DNA follows: TGTGCCAGCAGCGACACGACAGGGAGGGTCGAGCAGTACTTC. This gives the protein CASSDTTGRVEQYF.

The chain carries TRBV5-1 and TRBJ2-3; D is unresolved. Germline-derived CDR1 and CDR2 are SGHRS and YFSETQ. Trimming took off 4 bases at V and 3 bases at J, with 9 bases between the two ends. The length of the CDR3 is 13 residues. The CDR3 coding sequence is TGCGCCAGCAGCCCCCCGAGTACAGATACGCAGTATTTT. Its translation: CASSPPSTDTQYF.

The CDR3, as DNA: TGTGCCAGCAGCTTAGCGGGGGGGCCGAGTTCCTACGAGCAGTACTTC. This encodes CASSLAGGPSSYEQYF. This chain links TRBV7-2 with TRBJ2-7; tentatively, D is TRBD2 (7 bases). The ends were cut back, 0 bases at V and 1 base at J, with 13 bases in the middle. This CDR3 contains 16 residues. Germline lookup yields CDR1 SGHTA and CDR2 FQGNSA. The whole variable domain, remainder taken from reference TRBV7-2 and TRBJ2-7, is GAGVSQSPSNKVTEKGKDVELRCDPISGHTALYWYRQSLGQGLEFLIYFQGNSAPDKSGLPSDRFSAERTGGSVSTLTIQRTQQEDSAVYLCASSLAGGPSSYEQYFGPGTRLTVT.

This CDR3 is CASTAGGSGGGSYEQYF. The DNA for the CDR3 is TGTGCCAGCACAGCCGGAGGGAGCGGGGGAGGCTCCTACGAGCAGTACTTC. The J gene is TRBJ2-7, the V gene TRBV7-9; 8 nucleotides line up with TRBD2. This CDR3 spans 17 amino acids. The germline gives CDR1 SEHNR, CDR2 FQNEAQ (reference sequence). With V trimmed by 7 bases and J by 0 bases, 14 bases remained unmatched. Full variable domain (outside the CDR3, taken from reference TRBV7-9 and TRBJ2-7): DTGVSQNPRHKITKRGQNVTFRCDPISEHNRLYWYRQTLGQGPEFLTYFQNEAQLEKSRLLSDRFSAERPKGSFSTLEIQRTEQGDSAMYLCASTAGGSGGGSYEQYFGPGTRLTVT.

J is TRBJ1-3 and V is TRBV7-2; D unresolved. Trimming pared 1 base from V and 1 base from J, leaving 5 bases between. There are 14 residues in the CDR3. Germline V gives CDR1 SGHTA, CDR2 FQGNSA. The CDR3 spells CASSLGLSGNTIYF. The CDR3 region has the DNA TGTGCCAGCAGCTTAGGGCTATCTGGAAACACCATATATTTT.

The chain combines TRBV7-2 with TRBJ1-2, with D uncertain. The V end lost 5 bases, the J end lost 4 bases, and 11 bases lay between the germline ends. The germline CDR1 and CDR2 sequences are SGHTA and FQGNSA. The CDR3 is made up of 13 amino acids. The DNA for the CDR3 is TGTGCCAGCAGCGCGGAAGGGATCTATGGCTACACCTTC. Translation gives CASSAEGIYGYTF.

This chain connects TRBV12-1 to TRBJ2-3; TRBD2, the table's D call, was not compared with the DNA. TRBV12-1 is shown as a pseudogene. The CDR3 is 17 residues long. The CDR3, as DNA: TGTGCCAGCCGCGACCTCGAGCGGGGGGCGTGCACAGATACGCAGTATTTT. It translates to CASRDLERGACTDTQYF.

This clone occurred once. V usage is TRBV6-5 and J usage is TRBJ2-7, with a tentative D call TRBD2 (5 bases). This CDR3 comprises 13 residues. With 6 bases removed from V and 4 bases from J, the gap between germline ends came to 13 bases. Germline V gene sequence: CDR1 MNHEY, CDR2 SVGAGI. In DNA form, the CDR3 reads TGTGCCAGCAGCTGGACTCCGTTTTACGAGCAGTACTTC. Translating it yields CASSWTPFYEQYF.

The chain employs TRBV7-2 and TRBJ1-2; D remains ambiguous. Germline lookup yields CDR1 SGHTA and CDR2 FQGNSA. This CDR3 is built from 14 residues. V was pared by 2 bases and J by 3 bases, with 10 bases between. Here the CDR3 DNA reads TGTGCCAGCAGCTTACGGACGGATTACTATGGCTACACCTTC. This gives the protein CASSLRTDYYGYTF.

This clone came up once. The chain has TRBV7-9 and TRBJ2-6, with 9 bases lining up with TRBD1. The germline CDR1 and CDR2 sequences are SEHNR and FQNEAQ (reference sequence). Trimming took 5 bases from V and 3 from J; bases not matched to a gene: 5. The CDR3 is made up of 16 amino acids. The CDR3 region has the DNA TGTGCCAGCAGCACCCACAGGGGGCTTGGGGCCAACGTCCTGACTTTC. This translates into CASSTHRGLGANVLTF.

The chain uses TRBV13 and TRBJ2-5; the D gene is possibly TRBD2 (6 bases). CDR1 and CDR2 (germline): PRHDT, FYEKMQ (reference sequence). Deletions cut 0 bases from V and 5 bases from J, with 13 bases between. The CDR3 has 15 amino acids. CDR3 nucleotide sequence: TGTGCCAGCAGCTTAGGAACGGGGGAGTGGGAGACCCAGTACTTC. Encoded protein: CASSLGTGEWETQYF.

The rearrangement uses TRBV28 and TRBJ1-5; 8 nucleotides align to TRBD1. The CDR3 is made up of 16 amino acids. V shed 4 bases, J shed 3 bases, and the junction held 8 bases outside the gene matches. The germline V gene encodes CDR1 MDHEN and CDR2 SYDVKM. The CDR3 is CASSSGQGSYNQPQHF. For the CDR3, the DNA is TGTGCCAGCAGTTCTGGACAGGGAAGTTACAATCAGCCCCAGCATTTT.

The chain joins TRBV7-8 to TRBJ2-7; weak D call: TRBD2 (7 bases). Trimming stripped 5 bases from V and 6 bases from J, with 20 bases between. Germline assignment: CDR1 SGHVS and CDR2 FQNEAQ. The CDR3 has 15 amino acids. CDR3 bases: TGTGCCAGCAGCAAGAACGGGGGGCTCTCTTCCGAGCAGTACTTC. This codes for CASSKNGGLSSEQYF. The whole variable domain, filled in from reference TRBV7-8 and TRBJ2-7, reads GAGVSQSPRYKVAKRGQDVALRCDPISGHVSLFWYQQALGQGPEFLTYFQNEAQLDKSGLPSDRFFAERPEGSVSTLKIQRTQQEDSAVYLCASSKNGGLSSEQYFGPGTRLTVT.

The gene calls are TRBV5-4 and TRBJ1-2; 7 nucleotides align to TRBD1. Germline values: CDR1 SGHNT, CDR2 YYREEE (reference sequence). The CDR3 contains 16 residues. V trimming: 1 base; J trimming: 0 bases; junction bases outside the gene matches: 6. As DNA, the CDR3 is TGTGCCAGCAGCTTGATCAACAGGGGAGCTAACTATGGCTACACCTTC. Translation: CASSLINRGANYGYTF.

V gene TRBV18 combines with J gene TRBJ1-6; D is uncertain. Germline assignment: CDR1 KGHSH and CDR2 LQKENI. The ends were cut back, 1 base at V and 10 bases at J, with 8 bases in the middle. This CDR3 has 13 amino acids. CDR3 bases: TGTGCCAGCTCACCACGGACGGAGTCACCCCTCCACTTT. Protein product: CASSPRTESPLHF.

V usage is TRBV6-5 and J usage is TRBJ2-2; 8 bases are shared with TRBD1. Losses at the gene ends were 5 bases for V and 3 bases for J; bases not matched to a gene: 2. From germline, CDR1 is MNHEY and CDR2 SVGAGI. The CDR3 has 14 amino acids. The CDR3 region has the DNA TGTGCCAGCAGTCCAGGGGGCGACACCGGGGAGCTGTTTTTT. Amino acids: CASSPGGDTGELFF.

J is TRBJ2-3 and V is TRBV27; the D gene is possibly TRBD2 (5 bases). V lost 1 base to trimming and J lost 1 base, with 6 bases between them. Germline CDR1 MNHEY, CDR2 SMNVEV (reference sequence). The CDR3 spans 14 residues. This CDR3 reads CASSLWGGTDTQYF. The CDR3 DNA reads TGTGCCAGCAGTTTATGGGGAGGCACAGATACGCAGTATTTT.

The genes are TRBV5-4 and TRBJ1-2, with 10 bases fitting TRBD1. CDR3 length: 15 amino acids. Germline V gene sequence: CDR1 SGHNT, CDR2 YYREEE (reference sequence). Trimming took 1 base from V and 3 from J; bases not matched to a gene: 3. The CDR3, as DNA: TGTGCCAGCAGCTTGAGGGGACAGGGGTACTATGGCTACACCTTC. Translated, it gives CASSLRGQGYYGYTF. The full variable domain, with the rest looked up from reference TRBV5-4 and TRBJ1-2, is ETGVTQSPTHLIKTRGQQVTLRCSSQSGHNTVSWYQQALGQGPQFIFQYYREEENGRGNFPPRFSGLQFPNYSSELNVNALELDDSALYLCASSLRGQGYYGYTFGSGTRLTVV.

The J gene is TRBJ1-5, the V gene TRBV4-3; D might be TRBD1 (5 bases). Looked up from germline, CDR1 is LGHNA and CDR2 is YSLEER. The germline V and J ends were trimmed by 0 bases and 1 base, with 13 bases remaining between them. The CDR3 length is 17 residues. The CDR3 coding sequence is TGCGCCAGCAGCCAAGATCCCCAGGGTGGAAGCAATCAGCCCCAGCATTTT. Translated: CASSQDPQGGSNQPQHF.

This chain uses TRBV18 with TRBJ1-2; TRBD1 is a possible D gene (5 bases). This CDR3 has 15 amino acids. The germline CDR1 and CDR2 sequences are KGHSH and LQKENI. V shed 3 bases and J shed 6 bases, with 17 bases lying between them. The CDR3 nucleotides are TGTGCCAGCTCACCCTTACTTAGTCCGACAGATGGCTACACCTTC. It yields the protein CASSPLLSPTDGYTF.